This T cell receptor (beta chain) stems from a study of shared clonotypes between healthy human individuals. CD45RA+ naive and CD45RA-negative memory subsets were separated from CD4+ cells. The data were produced by immunoSEQ multiplex PCR, yet TCRdb's version contains in-frame clones alone and is incomplete. Among about 1.1 million clones listed, roughly 80% were seen once. Per the germline V gene, CDR1 is SGHRS and CDR2 is YFSETQ. V was clipped by 5 bases and J by 7 bases, with 15 bases between them. This CDR3 spans 14 amino acids. This chain links TRBV5-1 with TRBJ1-4; perhaps TRBD1 as D (5 bases). The material sequenced was memory CD4+ T cells from PBMCs. Documented subset: CD45RA-negative fraction. This TCR was sampled from a man younger than 35 in good health. Some clones in this sample may be carry-over from other donors' samples. The CDR3 bases are TGCGCCAGCAGTTTGTCGGGGCTGAGTGAAAAACTGTTTTTT. It specifies CASSLSGLSEKLFF.